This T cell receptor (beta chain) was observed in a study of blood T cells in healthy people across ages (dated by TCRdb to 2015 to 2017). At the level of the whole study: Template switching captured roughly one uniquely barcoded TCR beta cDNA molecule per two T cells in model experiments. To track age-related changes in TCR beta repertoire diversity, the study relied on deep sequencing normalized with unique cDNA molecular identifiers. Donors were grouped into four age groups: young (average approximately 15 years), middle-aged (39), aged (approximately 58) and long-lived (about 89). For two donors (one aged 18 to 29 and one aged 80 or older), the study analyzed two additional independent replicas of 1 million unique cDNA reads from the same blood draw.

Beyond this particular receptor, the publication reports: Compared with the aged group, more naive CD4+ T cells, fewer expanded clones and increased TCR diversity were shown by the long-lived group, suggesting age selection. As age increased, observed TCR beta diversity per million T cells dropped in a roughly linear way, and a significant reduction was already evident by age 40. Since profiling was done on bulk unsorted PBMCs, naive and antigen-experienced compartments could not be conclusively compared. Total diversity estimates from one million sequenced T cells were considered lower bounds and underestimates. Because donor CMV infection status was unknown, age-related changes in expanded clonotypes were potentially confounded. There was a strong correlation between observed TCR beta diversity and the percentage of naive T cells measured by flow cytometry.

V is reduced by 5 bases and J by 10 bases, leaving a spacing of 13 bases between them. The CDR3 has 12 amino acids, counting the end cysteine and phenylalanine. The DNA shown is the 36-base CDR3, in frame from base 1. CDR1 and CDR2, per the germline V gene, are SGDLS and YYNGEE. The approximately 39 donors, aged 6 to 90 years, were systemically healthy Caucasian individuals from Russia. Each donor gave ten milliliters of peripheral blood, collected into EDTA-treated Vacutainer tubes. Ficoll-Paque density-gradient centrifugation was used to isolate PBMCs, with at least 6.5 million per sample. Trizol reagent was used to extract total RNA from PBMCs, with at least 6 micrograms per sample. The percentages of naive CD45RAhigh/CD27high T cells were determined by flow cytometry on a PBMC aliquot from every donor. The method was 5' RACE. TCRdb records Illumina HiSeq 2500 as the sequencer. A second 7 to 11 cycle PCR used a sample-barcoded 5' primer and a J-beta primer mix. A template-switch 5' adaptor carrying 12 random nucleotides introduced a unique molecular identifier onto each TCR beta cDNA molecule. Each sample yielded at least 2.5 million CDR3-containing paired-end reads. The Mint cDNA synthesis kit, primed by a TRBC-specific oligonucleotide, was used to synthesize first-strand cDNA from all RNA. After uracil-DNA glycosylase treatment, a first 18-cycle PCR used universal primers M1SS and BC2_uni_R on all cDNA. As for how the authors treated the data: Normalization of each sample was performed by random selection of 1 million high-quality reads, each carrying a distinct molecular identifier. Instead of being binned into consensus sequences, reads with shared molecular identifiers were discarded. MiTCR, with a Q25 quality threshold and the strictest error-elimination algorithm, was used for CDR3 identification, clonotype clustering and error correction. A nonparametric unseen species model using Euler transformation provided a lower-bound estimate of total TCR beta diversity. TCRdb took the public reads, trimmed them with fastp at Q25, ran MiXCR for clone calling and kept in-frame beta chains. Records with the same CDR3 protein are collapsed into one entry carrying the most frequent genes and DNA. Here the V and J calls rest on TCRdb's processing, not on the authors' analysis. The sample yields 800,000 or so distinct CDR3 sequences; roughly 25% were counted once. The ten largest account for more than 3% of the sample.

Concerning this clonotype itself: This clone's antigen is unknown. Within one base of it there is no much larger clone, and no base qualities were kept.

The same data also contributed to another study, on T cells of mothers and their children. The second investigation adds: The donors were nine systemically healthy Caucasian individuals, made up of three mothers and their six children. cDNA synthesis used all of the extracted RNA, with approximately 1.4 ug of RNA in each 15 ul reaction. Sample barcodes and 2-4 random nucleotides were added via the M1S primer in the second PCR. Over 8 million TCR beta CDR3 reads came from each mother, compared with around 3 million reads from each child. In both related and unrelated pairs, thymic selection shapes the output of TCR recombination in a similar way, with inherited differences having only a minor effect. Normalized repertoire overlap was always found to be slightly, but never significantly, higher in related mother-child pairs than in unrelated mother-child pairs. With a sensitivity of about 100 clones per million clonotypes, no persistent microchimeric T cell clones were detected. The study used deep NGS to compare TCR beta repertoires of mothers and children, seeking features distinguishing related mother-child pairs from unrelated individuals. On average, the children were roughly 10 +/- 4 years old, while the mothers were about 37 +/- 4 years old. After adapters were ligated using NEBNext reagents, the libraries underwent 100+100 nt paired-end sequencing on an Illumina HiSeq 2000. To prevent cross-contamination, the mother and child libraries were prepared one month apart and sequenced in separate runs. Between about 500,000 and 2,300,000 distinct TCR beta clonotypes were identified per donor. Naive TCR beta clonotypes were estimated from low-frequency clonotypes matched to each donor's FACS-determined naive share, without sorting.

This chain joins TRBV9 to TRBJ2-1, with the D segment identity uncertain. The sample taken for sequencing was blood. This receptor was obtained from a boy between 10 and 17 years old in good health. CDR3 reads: CASSYLGPEQFF. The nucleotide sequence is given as TGTGCCAGCAGTTACTTGGGTCCCGAGCAGTTCTTC.